The clone carrying this TCR beta chain appeared a few times. How the authors handled the data: Researchers report that nucleated cell counts were estimated from reference gene primer amplification. Here immunoSEQ multiplex PCR was the method, and the copy in TCRdb shows in-frame clones only, minus some. V, J and clone size were drawn from that table, and D and trimming were deduced from the DNA. This sample has roughly 180,000 clones; around three quarters occur once, and the top ten carry 17%. This record belongs to a study of blood T cell repertoires in COVID-19. For the study at large: COVID-19 samples, acute and convalescent, were from the United States, Italy and Spain. Sources were T cells, B-cell-depleted T cells, or PBMCs; the material itself was cDNA or gDNA.

The germline gives CDR1 MDHEN, CDR2 SYDVKM. The CDR3 is 16 amino acids. Trimming cost V 5 bases and J 0 bases, with 14 bases left between them. The chain couples TRBV28 to TRBJ1-3, with TRBD1 as a possible D gene (5 bases). Source material: peripheral blood. This receptor was identified in a man in his 60s with active or convalescent COVID-19. The CDR3 protein is CASSPRAGPSGNTIYF. The DNA for the CDR3 is TGTGCCAGCAGTCCCCGGGCAGGGCCCTCTGGAAACACCATATATTTT.